This TCR beta chain was observed in a study of T-cell memory formation after mild COVID-19 (dated by TCRdb to about 2021). General notes on the study: TCR sequence clusters from the two donors were largely donor specific. In a couple of donors, T-cell clones that expanded and contracted after mild COVID-19 were tracked by sequencing TCRalpha and TCRbeta repertoires over time. The cohort was made up of two young adult volunteers, one female and one male, who were previously healthy.

The full study reports these points: SARS-CoV-2 specificity of the second-wave clones peaking on day 37 was not confirmed. From day 15 to 85, contracting clones showed balanced CD4/CD8 phenotypes, whereas a second wave of clones that expanded from day 15 to 37 leaned towards CD4+. Some responding clones were detected in pre-infection memory, which suggested that pre-existing cross-reactive memory T cells had joined the SARS-CoV-2 response. Contracting CD4+ clones were found mainly in CM and EM memory subsets, while CD8+ clones were enriched in EMRA. Only a couple of mild cases were covered by the study, and larger cohorts that include severe cases with pre-infection samples were considered necessary.

Sequencing was performed on an Illumina NovaSeq 6000. Using 5'RACE with constant-segment primers, TCRalpha and TCRbeta cDNA libraries were constructed, with sample barcodes and unique molecular identifiers added in the process. Trizol reagent was used to extract RNA from every sample. The libraries were amplified in two PCR steps, and the second step added a second sample barcode and Illumina TruSeq adapters. Libraries were sequenced on an Illumina NovaSeq with 2 x 150 bp paired-end reads. The authors' analysis ran thus. Reads were demultiplexed and collapsed into UMI-guided consensus sequences with migec v1.2.7. Using mixcr v2.1.11, UMI consensuses were aligned to TRA and TRB V and J templates and then assembled into clonotypes. A clonotype was counted as expanded or contracted only when both edgeR and NoisET called the clonotype significant, with the noise models trained on biological replicates. For edgeR calls, a false discovery rate-adjusted p below 0.01 and a log2 fold-change threshold of 1 were applied. As an exploratory analysis of dynamics, max-normalized trajectories of the 1000 most abundant clonotypes were examined with PCA combined with hierarchical clustering. Separately sequenced CD4+ and CD8+ repertoires were used to assign a CD4 or CD8 phenotype to each responding clone. TCRdb's own reprocessing of the public reads used fastp at Q25 and MiXCR and kept productive beta chains. Each CDR3 protein gets just one entry, which takes the most common genes and DNA from the rows behind it. The V and J calls were determined by TCRdb, not by the authors. Counted in this sample were 200,000 to 250,000 distinct CDR3 sequences; approximately 30% of them appeared once. The top ten constitute over 10% of the sample.

PBMCs were isolated by Ficoll-Paque density gradient centrifugation. This clonotype has just a few counts. Its antigen target is currently unknown. It has no much larger one-base neighbor in the sample; base qualities were not kept. Ends trimmed: V by 3 bases, J by 4 bases; bases unmatched to a gene: 5. Including the terminal cysteine and phenylalanine, the CDR3 comprises 14 residues. The CDR3 DNA has 42 bases and is translated from base 1. In the germline V gene, CDR1 corresponds to SGHRS and CDR2 to YFSETQ. The TCR comes from an adult woman who had mild COVID-19 (a few samples of this study predate the infection). The sample titles of this study are shuffled in the database, so cell type and time point are left out; the donor was told from shared clones. The V and J genes are TRBV5-1 and TRBJ2-5, with 8 bases matching TRBD2. Sample: PBMCs or a T cell subset sorted from them (not recorded which). CDR3 reads: CASSSTSARETQYF. The DNA reads as follows: TGCGCCAGCAGCTCGACTAGCGCGAGAGAGACCCAGTACTTC.